The 18 T cell receptor beta chains reported below all come from one sample, sequenced in a study of tumor-infiltrating lymphocytes in primary liver carcinoma. Extraction also yielded germline DNA, while blood RNA was obtained from unsorted whole blood. A constant-region primer primed TCR beta cDNA synthesis from about 0.45 ug of total RNA. Libraries for TCR beta were built through three nested multiplex PCR rounds, which together made up a slightly modified ARM-PCR procedure. The opening two PCR rounds, around 9 cycles each, paired TRBV1-TRBV30 forward primers with a C-beta reverse primer. In TCRdb, the multiplex PCR reads were re-called with MiXCR into one record per CDR3 protein. The sample contains about 320,000 distinct CDR3 sequences, about 60% of which appear only once. Material: peripheral blood. Every receptor here comes from a man aged 35 to 55 with primary liver carcinoma and hepatitis B virus infection.

The chain employs TRBV5-6 and TRBJ2-3, with D tentatively TRBD1 or TRBD2 (6 bases each). V lost 4 bases to trimming and J lost 3 bases, with 18 bases between them. Germline loops: CDR1 SGHDT, CDR2 YYEEEE. The CDR3 loop spans 16 amino acids. The CDR3 spells CASSPGAGVITDTQYF. The CDR3 region has the DNA TGTGCCAGCAGCCCGGGGGCAGGGGTAATAACAGATACGCAGTATTTT.

Concerning this clonotype: One end of the junction is discordant with germline, which a read error may explain. The chain recombines TRBV11-3 with TRBJ2-1; a weak D match, TRBD2 (5 bases). Germline-derived CDR1 and CDR2 are SGHNT and YENEEA. CDR3 length: 14 residues. The CDR3 is CASSLVGEYNEQFF. As DNA, the CDR3 is TGTGCAAGCAGCTTAGTTGGGGAGTACAATGAGCAGTTCTTC.

This clonotype was detected many times. V and J are TRBV6-2 or TRBV6-3 and TRBJ2-3; 8 bases are a match to TRBD1. Germline CDR1 reads MNHEY; CDR2 reads SVGEGT. The CDR3 covers 16 residues. The V gene end was trimmed by 8 bases and the J gene end by 1 base; junction bases not matched to a gene: 11. For the CDR3, the DNA is TGTGCCAGCTCGCCCCCTGGACAGGGCCGCACAGATACGCAGTATTTT. It yields the protein CASSPPGQGRTDTQYF.

This clonotype has only one observation. This may be a read error, as it is one base from a much larger clone. The chain combines TRBV6-5 with TRBJ1-4; D call uncertain. Germline V gene data show CDR1 as MNHEY and CDR2 as SVGAGI. The length of the CDR3 is 15 residues. V dropped 2 bases and J dropped 5 bases, with 12 bases sitting between them. In DNA form, the CDR3 reads TGTGCCAGCAGTTACGATGGGTCCCTCAATGAAAAACTGTTTTTT. This translates into CASSYDGSLNEKLFF.

The table lists this clonotype with many counts. The CDR3 DNA reads TGTGCCATCACAGATACCTACGAGCAGTACTTC. Translation gives CAITDTYEQYF. The chain carries TRBV10-3 and TRBJ2-7; D is uncertain. Germline V gives CDR1 ENHRY, CDR2 SYGVKD. V was pared by 7 bases and J by 2 bases, with 6 bases between. This CDR3 spans 11 amino acids.

Points on this clonotype: A much larger clone is a single base away; this may be a read error. V is TRBV6-1 and J is TRBJ2-2, with 9 nucleotides matching TRBD2. Germline loops: CDR1 MNHNS, CDR2 SASEGT. The CDR3 totals 16 residues. This CDR3 reads CASRGLAGDMTGELLF. CDR3 coding DNA: TGTGCCAGCCGAGGTTTAGCGGGAGATATGACCGGGGAGCTGCTTTTT.

As concerns this clonotype: One end of the junction is discordant with germline, which a read error may explain. The chain employs TRBV28 and TRBJ2-2; no definite D call. Germline V CDR1 and CDR2: MDHEN, SYDVKM. The CDR3 contains 13 residues. CDR3 loop: CGSAGSNTGELFF. Written as DNA, the CDR3 is TGTGGCAGCGCCGGGTCAAACACCGGGGAGCTGTTTTTT.

Remarks on this clonotype: A junction boundary mismatches the germline segment, possibly from a read error. The chain recombines TRBV29-1 with TRBJ2-5; D unclear. The CDR3 loop spans 10 amino acids. Germline V gene sequence: CDR1 SQVTM, CDR2 ANQGSEA. CDR3 region: CSVGDETHYF. The CDR3 DNA is TGCAGCGTCGGTGACGAGACCCACTACTTC.

On this clonotype itself: A read error may produce the germline difference seen at one junction end. The chain is built from TRBV11-1 and TRBJ2-7; D perhaps matches TRBD1 (5 bases). Germline V gene lookup returns CDR1 SGHAT and CDR2 FQDESV (reference sequence). This CDR3 is built from 14 residues. The CDR3 DNA follows: TGCGCCAGCAGCCCGCCGCCAGGGTACTACGAGCACTACTTC. Translating gives CASSPPPGYYEHYF. The entire variable domain, with the rest obtained from reference TRBV11-1 and TRBJ2-7, is as follows: EAEVAQSPRYKITEKSQAVAFWCDPISGHATLYWYRQILGQGPELLVQFQDESVVDDSQLPKDRFSAERLKGVDSTLKIQPAELGDSAMYLCASSPPPGYYEHYFGPGTRLTVT.

A few counts support this clonotype. The rearrangement uses TRBV11-2 and TRBJ2-3; D is unclear. The CDR3 covers 15 residues. Germline V gene sequence: CDR1 SGHAT, CDR2 FQNNGV. V was shortened by 0 bases and J by 0 bases, with 7 bases between the two germline ends. The CDR3 is CASSLDSVSTDTQYF. As DNA, the CDR3 is TGTGCCAGCAGCTTAGATTCCGTCAGCACAGATACGCAGTATTTT.

A note on this clonotype: A much larger clone lies a single base off, so this may be a read error. This chain connects TRBV6-1 to TRBJ2-3, with 8 bases that match TRBD1. CDR3 size: 15 residues. Germline CDR1 is MNHNS and CDR2 is SASEGT. The CDR3 loop is CASREDDRGADAQYF. DNA for the CDR3: TGTGCCAGCAGAGAAGATGACAGGGGCGCAGATGCGCAGTATTTT.

This clonotype was found a few times. The chain couples TRBV5-1 to TRBJ2-2, with a weak D call TRBD1 (7 bases). V was trimmed by 7 bases and J by 5 bases, leaving 12 bases between them. The CDR3 is 13 amino acids. Germline lookup yields CDR1 SGHRS and CDR2 YFSETQ. CDR3 bases: TGCGCCAGCGGAGGGGGCTATACCGGGGAGCTGTTTTTT. Translation: CASGGGYTGELFF.

On this clonotype: Here the CDR3 omits its conserved ending phenylalanine or tryptophan, so a read error is the likely source. V usage is TRBV4-2 and J usage is TRBJ2-1; 10 bases align to TRBD2. The V gene's germline CDR1 is LGHNA and CDR2 YNFKEQ. The CDR3 length is 18 residues. The CDR3 DNA follows: TGTGTCAGCAGCCAAGCGACTAGCGGGCTCAGCTCCTACAATGAGCAGTTCATC. Its protein is CVSSQATSGLSSYNEQFI.

Worth noting for this clonotype: The junction and the germline gene differ at one end; a read error may be behind it. The chain employs TRBV6-6 and TRBJ1-6, with a possible D match to TRBD1 (5 bases). Germline CDR1 MNHNY, CDR2 SVGAGI (reference sequence). This CDR3 has 13 amino acids. DNA for the CDR3: TGTGACAGCAGTAATACAGGAATTTCACCCCTCCACTTC. Encoded protein: CDSSNTGISPLHF.

About this clonotype itself: This clone may be a read error of a much larger clone one base away. The chain couples TRBV4-2 to TRBJ1-2; TRBD1 matches 8 bases. The V gene's germline CDR1 is LGHNA and CDR2 YNFKEQ. The CDR3 has 15 residues. The CDR3 reads CAGSPTRQGISGYTF. Written as DNA, the CDR3 is TGTGCCGGCAGCCCCACCCGACAGGGGATCAGCGGCTACACCTTC.

This clonotype was observed at least ten times. This chain links TRBV5-1 with TRBJ2-1, with D unclear. The CDR3 extends over 14 amino acids. V was shortened by 0 bases and J by 4 bases, with 8 bases between the two germline ends. Germline V gene data show CDR1 as SGHRS and CDR2 as YFSETQ. The CDR3 nucleotides read TGCGCCAGCAGCTTGGGGCAGGAATACAATGAGCAGTTCTTC. Amino acid sequence: CASSLGQEYNEQFF. The full variable domain, completed using reference TRBV5-1 and TRBJ2-1, is KAGVTQTPRYLIKTRGQQVTLSCSPISGHRSVSWYQQTPGQGLQFLFEYFSETQRNKGNFPGRFSGRQFSNSRSEMNVSTLELGDSALYLCASSLGQEYNEQFFGPGTRLTVL.

This clonotype has ten or more counts. The CDR3 coding sequence is TGTGCCATCAGTGATTCAGATACGCAGTATTTT. Protein sequence: CAISDSDTQYF. V gene TRBV10-3 combines with J gene TRBJ2-3; D remains unclear. Trimming stripped 3 bases from V and 4 bases from J, with 2 bases between. Germline values: CDR1 ENHRY, CDR2 SYGVKD. The CDR3 runs to 11 residues.

To note about this clonotype: A read error may explain this, as a much larger clone is one base away. The conserved phenylalanine or tryptophan is not found at the CDR3 terminus, so this likely reflects a read error. This sequence joins TRBV6-6 and TRBJ2-5; D gene unclear. V was clipped by 10 bases and J by 5 bases, with 11 bases between them. The CDR3 consists of 11 residues. Germline CDR1 is MNHNY and CDR2 is SVGAGI (reference sequence). The CDR3: CATSLGETQYL. The CDR3, as DNA: TGTGCCACCAGCCTGGGGGAGACCCAGTACCTC.